Below are 30 T cell receptor beta chains sequenced from a single sample in a study of blood T cell repertoires in COVID-19. The method was immunoSEQ multiplex PCR; TCRdb's version includes in-frame clones alone and lacks a portion of them. This table holds 150,000 to 170,000 clones, around three quarters found once. The sequenced sample was peripheral blood. The receptor source for this set is a man at least 80 years old with acute or convalescent COVID-19.

The chain couples TRBV7-9 to TRBJ2-6; tentatively, D is TRBD1 (6 bases). The ends were cut back, 1 base at V and 0 bases at J, with 13 bases in the middle. CDR3 length: 18 residues. Germline CDR1 is SEHNR and CDR2 is FQNEAQ (reference sequence). The CDR3 bases are TGTGCCAGCAGCTTAGGACAGGTCGGAAGCTCTGGGGCCAACGTCCTGACTTTC. Its translation: CASSLGQVGSSGANVLTF. The full variable domain, rest sourced from reference TRBV7-9 and TRBJ2-6, is DTGVSQNPRHKITKRGQNVTFRCDPISEHNRLYWYRQTLGQGPEFLTYFQNEAQLEKSRLLSDRFSAERPKGSFSTLEIQRTEQGDSAMYLCASSLGQVGSSGANVLTFGAGSRLTVL.

The table lists this clone with a few counts. The rearrangement links TRBV5-6 to TRBJ2-2; 7 positions agree with TRBD1. This CDR3 comprises 19 residues. The V segment lost 4 bases and the J segment 5 bases; nucleotides outside the gene matches: 20. Per germline, CDR1 SGHDT and CDR2 YYEEEE. CDR3 sequence reads: CASSPPRETGIWGTGELFF. The CDR3 DNA reads as TGTGCCAGCAGCCCTCCGCGTGAGACAGGGATTTGGGGGACCGGGGAGCTGTTTTTT.

The chain joins TRBV6-5 to TRBJ1-2; D call uncertain. The length of the CDR3 is 14 residues. Trimming removed 5 bases at V and 6 bases at J, with 16 bases between. Germline V lookup: CDR1 MNHEY, CDR2 SVGAGI. The CDR3 nucleotides read TGTGCCAGCAGTCCTCGGCCGCGGGCTGATGGCTACACCTTC. Its translation: CASSPRPRADGYTF.

The chain employs TRBV9 and TRBJ1-4; weak D call: TRBD1 (5 bases). The germline V gene encodes CDR1 SGDLS and CDR2 YYNGEE. Trimming stripped 0 bases from V and 9 bases from J, with 18 bases between. This CDR3 contains 16 residues. The CDR3 DNA is TGTGCCAGCAGCGTAGCGGTGGCAGGGTCAGAGAAAAAACTGTTTTTT. Translation: CASSVAVAGSEKKLFF.

This clone was observed a single time. The chain carries TRBV7-2 and TRBJ2-7, with TRBD1 as a possible D gene (5 bases). V lost 5 bases to trimming and J lost 5 bases, with 19 bases between them. The CDR3 consists of 15 residues. Germline CDR1 and CDR2: SGHTA and FQGNSA. CDR3 loop: CASSPGAGRAHEQYF. The CDR3 region has the DNA TGTGCCAGCAGCCCTGGGGCAGGCAGGGCCCACGAGCAGTACTTC.

The V call is TRBV11-3, the J call TRBJ1-1, with 7 nucleotides matching TRBD1. Germline values: CDR1 SGHNT, CDR2 YENEEA. This CDR3 spans 14 amino acids. V lost 3 bases to trimming and J lost 0 bases; unmatched junction nucleotides: 1. CDR3 sequence (DNA): TGTGCCAGCAGCTTTACAGGGGTGAACACTGAAGCTTTCTTT. It encodes CASSFTGVNTEAFF.

This chain joins TRBV4-1 and TRBJ1-4; possibly TRBD1 for D (6 bases). CDR3 size: 15 residues. Germline V gene lookup returns CDR1 MGHRA and CDR2 YSYEKL. Trimming removed 4 bases at V and 13 bases at J, with 22 bases between. Here the CDR3 DNA reads TGCGCCAGCAGCCCCCCTGGGGACACGGGTTTAGGACTGTTTTTT. This codes for CASSPPGDTGLGLFF.

A single count supports this clone. V usage is TRBV6-1 and J usage is TRBJ1-2, with a weak D call TRBD1 (5 bases). CDR3 length equals 14 residues. Trimming pared 1 base from V and 7 bases from J, leaving 13 bases between. Germline CDR1 is MNHNS and CDR2 is SASEGT. The CDR3 coding sequence is TGTGCCAGCAGTGAAGAGGGGAACTTCGGTGGCTACACCTTC. This sequence encodes CASSEEGNFGGYTF.

The chain employs TRBV5-4 and TRBJ1-6; the D is unclear. Trimming took off 3 bases at V and 8 bases at J, with 15 bases between the two ends. This CDR3 spans 15 amino acids. Per the germline V gene, CDR1 is SGHNT and CDR2 is YYREEE (reference sequence). CDR3 nucleotide sequence: TGTGCCAGCAGCTCGAGCGTAAGGATCGATTCACCCCTCCACTTT. Encoded protein: CASSSSVRIDSPLHF.

The chain employs TRBV3-1 (or the pseudogene TRBV3-2) and TRBJ1-2; D uncertain. CDR1 and CDR2 from the germline V gene are LGHDT and YNNKEL (reference sequence). The CDR3 contains 12 residues. Trimming removed 3 bases at V and 7 bases at J, with 9 bases between. CDR3 nucleotide sequence: TGTGCCAGCAGCCAGCGGACTGGTGGCTACACCTTC. As protein: CASSQRTGGYTF.

The chain employs TRBV6-2 or TRBV6-3 and TRBJ2-2, with 8 bases matching TRBD1. This CDR3 spans 15 amino acids. J lost 3 bases, V lost 5 bases, and 5 bases had no gene match. CDR1 and CDR2 from the germline V gene are MNHEY and SVGEGT. In DNA, the CDR3 is TGTGCCAGCAGTAACGAGGGACAGGACACCGGGGAGCTGTTTTTT. It translates to CASSNEGQDTGELFF.

This chain connects TRBV2 to TRBJ2-2; 12 positions agree with TRBD1. The CDR3 spans 14 residues. Trimming cost V 8 bases and J 4 bases; bases outside gene matches: 2. CDR1 is SNHLY and CDR2 is FYNNEI in the germline V gene. In DNA form, the CDR3 reads TGTGCCAGCGGGGGACAGGGGGCCACCGGGGAGCTGTTTTTT. It translates to CASGGQGATGELFF.

The chain uses TRBV7-2 and TRBJ2-3; the D gene is possibly TRBD2 (6 bases). The CDR3 totals 17 residues. Trimming removed 4 bases at V and 3 bases at J, with 20 bases between. Germline assignment: CDR1 SGHTA and CDR2 FQGNSA. This chain's CDR3 is CASSYTIGGYGTDTQYF. The CDR3 DNA reads TGTGCCAGCAGCTACACGATCGGGGGATATGGGACAGATACGCAGTATTTT. Drawing the rest from reference TRBV7-2 and TRBJ2-3, the complete variable domain is GAGVSQSPSNKVTEKGKDVELRCDPISGHTALYWYRQSLGQGLEFLIYFQGNSAPDKSGLPSDRFSAERTGGSVSTLTIQRTQQEDSAVYLCASSYTIGGYGTDTQYFGPGTRLTVL.

V and J are TRBV5-1 and TRBJ2-1; TRBD1 matches at 9 bases. V lost 6 bases, J lost 2 bases, and 3 bases stayed unmatched. This CDR3 spans 14 amino acids. Germline lookup yields CDR1 SGHRS and CDR2 YFSETQ. In DNA, the CDR3 is TGCGCCAGCACCCGGGACAGGGCCTACAATGAGCAGTTCTTC. Protein: CASTRDRAYNEQFF.

The rearrangement uses TRBV5-1 and TRBJ2-3; D possibly corresponds to TRBD1 (6 bases). The CDR3 is made up of 15 amino acids. Trimming left V 4 bases short and J 2 bases short, with 14 bases between. Germline values: CDR1 SGHRS, CDR2 YFSETQ. CDR3 in DNA: TGCGCCAGCAGCCTACAGGGCGCTACCACAGATACGCAGTATTTT. Protein: CASSLQGATTDTQYF.

This sequence joins TRBV5-5 and TRBJ2-3; D not certain. CDR1 and CDR2 (germline): SGHKS, YYEKEE (reference sequence). The CDR3 is made up of 11 amino acids. Trimming shortened V by 3 bases and J by 6 bases, and 5 bases separated the two germline ends. This CDR3 reads CASSSSDTQYF. CDR3 nucleotide sequence: TGTGCCAGCAGCTCGTCGGATACGCAGTATTTT.

A single count supports this clone. The chain has TRBV7-9 and TRBJ1-2; D might be TRBD1 (6 bases). The CDR3 totals 14 residues. V was shortened by 1 base and J by 6 bases, with 12 bases between the two germline ends. CDR1 is SEHNR, CDR2 FQNEAQ, per germline (reference sequence). CDR3 bases: TGTGCCAGCAGCTTAGAGGCAGGGGCACATGGCTACACCTTC. It specifies CASSLEAGAHGYTF.

The chain links TRBV19 to TRBJ2-5; 9 bases map to TRBD1. This CDR3 spans 14 amino acids. Losses at the gene ends were 3 bases for V and 5 bases for J; bases not matched to a gene: 4. Per germline, CDR1 LNHDA and CDR2 SQIVND (reference sequence). The CDR3 DNA is TGTGCCAGTAGTATGGGACAGGGTATGGAGACCCAGTACTTC. It codes for CASSMGQGMETQYF.

The DNA for the CDR3 is TGTGCCAGCAGCTTTGGAGGGGGCGATGGCTACACCTTC. Translating it yields CASSFGGGDGYTF. The chain couples TRBV11-3 to TRBJ1-2; the match to TRBD1 covers 7 bases. Germline V CDR1 and CDR2: SGHNT, YENEEA. Trimming at V came to 3 bases and at J to 6 bases, leaving 4 bases not matched to a gene. This CDR3 has 13 residues.

This clone was recorded a few times. The rearrangement joins TRBV2 to TRBJ1-6; 12 bases map to TRBD1. The CDR3 runs 15 residues. Germline-derived CDR1 and CDR2 are SNHLY and FYNNEI. Trimming at V came to 8 bases and at J to 7 bases, leaving 6 bases not matched to a gene. The CDR3 region is CASGTGGGRNSPLHF. The CDR3 DNA reads TGTGCCAGCGGGACAGGGGGCGGTCGAAATTCACCCCTCCACTTT.

In this sample, this clone turned up a few times. The chain's CDR3 is CASSPDSGYAEAFF. The CDR3 DNA is TGTGCCAGCAGCCCGGACAGTGGGTACGCTGAAGCTTTCTTT. The chain links TRBV7-2 to TRBJ1-1, with D maybe TRBD1 (6 bases). Deletions cut 5 bases from V and 6 bases from J, with 16 bases between. The CDR3 runs to 14 residues. The germline V gene has CDR1 SGHTA and CDR2 FQGNSA. Together with reference TRBV7-2 and TRBJ1-1, the CDR3 gives the full variable domain: GAGVSQSPSNKVTEKGKDVELRCDPISGHTALYWYRQSLGQGLEFLIYFQGNSAPDKSGLPSDRFSAERTGGSVSTLTIQRTQQEDSAVYLCASSPDSGYAEAFFGQGTRLTVV.

The chain has TRBV18 and TRBJ1-2; D gene unclear. CDR1 is KGHSH, CDR2 LQKENI, per germline. V lost 0 bases to trimming and J lost 8 bases, with 10 bases between them. This CDR3 spans 13 amino acids. The CDR3 DNA sequence: TGTGCCAGCTCACCACCGGCAGGTGAAGGCTACACCTTC. The encoded protein is CASSPPAGEGYTF.

This clone was counted a few times. The chain joins TRBV11-3 to TRBJ2-7; D is unresolved. Trimming took 2 bases from V and 5 from J, leaving 10 bases between them. The CDR3 has 13 residues. Germline V gives CDR1 SGHNT, CDR2 YENEEA. The CDR3 nucleotides read TGTGCCAGCAGCTTATCTATGGCGGACGAGCAGTACTTC. Translating gives CASSLSMADEQYF.

In DNA form, the CDR3 reads TGTGCCAGCAGTTTACCCCTGAAACAGGCTTTGAACACTGAAGCTTTCTTT. Translation gives CASSLPLKQALNTEAFF. This chain links TRBV28 with TRBJ1-1, with D perhaps matching TRBD1 (5 bases). Deletions cut 2 bases from V and 0 bases from J, with 16 bases between. In germline, CDR1 is MDHEN, CDR2 SYDVKM. The CDR3 spans 17 residues. Supplemented by reference TRBV28 and TRBJ1-1, the full variable domain reads DVKVTQSSRYLVKRTGEKVFLECVQDMDHENMFWYRQDPGLGLRLIYFSYDVKMKEKGDIPEGYSVSREKKERFSLILESASTNQTSMYLCASSLPLKQALNTEAFFGQGTRLTVV.

The J gene is TRBJ2-2, the V gene TRBV30; D is uncertain. Deletions cut 3 bases from V and 4 bases from J, with 12 bases between. CDR3 length equals 14 residues. Germline V gives CDR1 GTSNPN, CDR2 SVGIG (reference sequence). The CDR3 loop is CAWRPRGITGELFF. In nucleotides, the CDR3 is TGTGCCTGGAGGCCGCGAGGTATCACCGGGGAGCTGTTTTTT. The full variable domain, rest sourced from reference TRBV30 and TRBJ2-2, is SQTIHQWPATLVQPVGSPLSLECTVEGTSNPNLYWYRQAAGRGLQLLFYSVGIGQISSEVPQNLSASRPQDRQFILSSKKLLLSDSGFYLCAWRPRGITGELFFGEGSRLTVL.

There are a few counts of this clone. The rearrangement uses TRBV18 and TRBJ2-3; the D is unclear. Between the trimmed V and J ends, which lost 6 bases and 5 bases, there was a span of 3 bases. CDR1 KGHSH and CDR2 LQKENI come from the germline V gene. The CDR3 runs 10 residues. The CDR3 sequence: CASSQDTQYF. CDR3 bases: TGTGCCAGCTCCCAAGATACGCAGTATTTT.

The V and J genes are TRBV11-3 and TRBJ2-1; a possible D gene is TRBD1 (6 bases). The germline V gene encodes CDR1 SGHNT and CDR2 YENEEA. Trimming cost V 5 bases and J 4 bases, with 12 bases left between them. The CDR3 loop spans 14 amino acids. CDR3: CASSQLQGYNEQFF. The CDR3 DNA reads TGTGCCAGCAGCCAACTACAGGGTTACAATGAGCAGTTCTTC.

This chain links TRBV7-9 with TRBJ2-7, with a tentative D call TRBD1 (5 bases). Germline V CDR1 and CDR2: SEHNR, FQNEAQ (reference sequence). The V and J ends lost 5 bases and 2 bases respectively, with 13 bases between them. The CDR3 is made up of 14 amino acids. CDR3 protein: CASSTQDSPYEQYF. CDR3 coding DNA: TGTGCCAGCAGCACCCAAGACAGCCCCTACGAGCAGTACTTC.

The chain couples TRBV24-1 to TRBJ2-1, with D perhaps TRBD1 (5 bases). Germline CDR1 is KGHDR and CDR2 is SFDVKD. Between the trimmed V and J ends, which lost 3 bases and 5 bases, there was a span of 10 bases. The CDR3 consists of 14 residues. CDR3 nucleotide sequence: TGTGCCACCAGTGATGAAGACAGAAACAATGAGCAGTTCTTC. Translated, it gives CATSDEDRNNEQFF.

This chain links TRBV11-2 with TRBJ2-5, with no clear D. CDR3 length: 13 residues. V was cut by 5 bases and J by 5 bases, with 12 bases left in between. Germline CDR1 and CDR2: SGHAT and FQNNGV. The CDR3: CASSPPRPETQYF. In nucleotides, the CDR3 is TGTGCCAGCAGCCCGCCGCGTCCGGAGACCCAGTACTTC.